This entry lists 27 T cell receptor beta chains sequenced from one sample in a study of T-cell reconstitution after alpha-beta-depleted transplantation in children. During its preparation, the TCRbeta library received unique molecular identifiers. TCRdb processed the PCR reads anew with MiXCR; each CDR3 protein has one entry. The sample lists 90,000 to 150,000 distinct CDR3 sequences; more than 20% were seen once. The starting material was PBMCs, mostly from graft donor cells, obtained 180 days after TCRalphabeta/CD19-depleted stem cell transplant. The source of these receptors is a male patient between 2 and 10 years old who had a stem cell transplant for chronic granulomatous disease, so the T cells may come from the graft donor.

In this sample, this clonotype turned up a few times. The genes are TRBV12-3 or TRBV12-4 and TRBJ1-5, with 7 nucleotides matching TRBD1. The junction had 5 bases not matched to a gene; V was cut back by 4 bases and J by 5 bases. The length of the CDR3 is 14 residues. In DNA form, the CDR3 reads TGTGCCAGCAGTTCCGGACAGGCGTATCAGCCCCAGCATTTT. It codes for CASSSGQAYQPQHF.

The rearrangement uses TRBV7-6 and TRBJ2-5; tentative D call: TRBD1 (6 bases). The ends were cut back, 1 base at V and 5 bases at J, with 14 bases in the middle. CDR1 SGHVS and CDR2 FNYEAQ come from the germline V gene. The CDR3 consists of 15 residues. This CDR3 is CASSLEGRGAETQYF. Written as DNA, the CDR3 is TGTGCCAGCAGCTTAGAGGGCAGGGGAGCCGAGACCCAGTACTTC.

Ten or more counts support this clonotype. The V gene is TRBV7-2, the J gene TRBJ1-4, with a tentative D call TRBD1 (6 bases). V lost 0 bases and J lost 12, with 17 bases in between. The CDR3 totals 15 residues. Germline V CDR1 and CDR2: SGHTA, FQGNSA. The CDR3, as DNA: TGTGCCAGCAGCTTAGCGCCACAAATCAGGGGAGAACTGTTTTTT. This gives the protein CASSLAPQIRGELFF.

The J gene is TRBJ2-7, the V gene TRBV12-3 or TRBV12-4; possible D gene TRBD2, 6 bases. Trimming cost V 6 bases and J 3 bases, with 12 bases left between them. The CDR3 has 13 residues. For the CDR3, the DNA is TGTGCCAGCAGGACTAGACTCGTCTACGAGCAGTACTTC. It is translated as CASRTRLVYEQYF.

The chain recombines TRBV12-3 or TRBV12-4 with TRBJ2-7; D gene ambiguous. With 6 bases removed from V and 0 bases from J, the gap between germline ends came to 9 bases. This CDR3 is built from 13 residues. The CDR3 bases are TGTGCCAGCAGAGCAGGTTCCTCCTACGAGCAGTACTTC. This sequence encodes CASRAGSSYEQYF.

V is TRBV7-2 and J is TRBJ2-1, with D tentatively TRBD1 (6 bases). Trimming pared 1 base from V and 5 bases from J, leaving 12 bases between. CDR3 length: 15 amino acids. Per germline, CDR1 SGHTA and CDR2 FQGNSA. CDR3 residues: CASSLEDRHNNEQFF. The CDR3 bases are TGTGCCAGCAGCTTAGAGGACAGACATAACAATGAGCAGTTCTTC.

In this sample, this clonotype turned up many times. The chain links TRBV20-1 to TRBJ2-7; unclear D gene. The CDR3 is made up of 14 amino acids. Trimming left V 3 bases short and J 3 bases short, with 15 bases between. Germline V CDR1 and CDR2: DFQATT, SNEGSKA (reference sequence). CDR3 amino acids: CSASRTSYLYEQYF. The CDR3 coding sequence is TGCAGTGCTAGCAGAACATCCTACCTCTACGAGCAGTACTTC.

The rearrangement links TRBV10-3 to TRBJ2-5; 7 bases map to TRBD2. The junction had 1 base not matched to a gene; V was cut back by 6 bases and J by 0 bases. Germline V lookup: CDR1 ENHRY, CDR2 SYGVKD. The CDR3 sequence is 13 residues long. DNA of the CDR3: TGTGCCATCAGGGGACTAAACCAAGAGACCCAGTACTTC. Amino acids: CAIRGLNQETQYF.

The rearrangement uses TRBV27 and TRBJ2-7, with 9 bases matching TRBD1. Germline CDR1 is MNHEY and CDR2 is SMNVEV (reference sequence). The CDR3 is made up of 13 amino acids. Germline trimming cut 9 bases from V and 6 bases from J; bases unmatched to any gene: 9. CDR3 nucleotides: TGTGCCAGTAACAGGGGGCTGGGGAGCGAGCAGTACTTC. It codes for CASNRGLGSEQYF.

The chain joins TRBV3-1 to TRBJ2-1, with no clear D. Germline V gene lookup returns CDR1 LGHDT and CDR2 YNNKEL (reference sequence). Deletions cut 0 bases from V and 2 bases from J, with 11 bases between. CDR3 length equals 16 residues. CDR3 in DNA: TGTGCCAGCAGCCAAGATGTTAGGGTTACCTACAATGAGCAGTTCTTC. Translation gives CASSQDVRVTYNEQFF.

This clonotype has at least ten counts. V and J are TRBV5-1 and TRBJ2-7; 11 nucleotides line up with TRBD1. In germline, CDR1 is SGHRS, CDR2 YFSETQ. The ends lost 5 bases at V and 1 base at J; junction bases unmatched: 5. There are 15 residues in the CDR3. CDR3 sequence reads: CASRLGQGASYEQYF. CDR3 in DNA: TGCGCCAGCAGATTAGGACAGGGGGCTTCCTACGAGCAGTACTTC.

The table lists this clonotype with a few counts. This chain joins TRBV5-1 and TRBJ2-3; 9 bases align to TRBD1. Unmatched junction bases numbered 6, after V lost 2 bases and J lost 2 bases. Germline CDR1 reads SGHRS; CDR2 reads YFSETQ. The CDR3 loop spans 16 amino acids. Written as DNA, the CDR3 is TGCGCCAGCAGCTTACTGACAGGGGGAAACACAGATACGCAGTATTTT. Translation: CASSLLTGGNTDTQYF.

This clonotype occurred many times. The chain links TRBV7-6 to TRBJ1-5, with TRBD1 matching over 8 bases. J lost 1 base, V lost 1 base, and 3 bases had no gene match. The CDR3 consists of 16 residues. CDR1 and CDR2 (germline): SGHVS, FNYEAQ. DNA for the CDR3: TGTGCCAGCAGCTTAGGGGGGACAGGCAGCAATCAGCCCCAGCATTTT. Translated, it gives CASSLGGTGSNQPQHF.

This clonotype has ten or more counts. The CDR3 nucleotides are TGCGCCAGCAGCTTGGACCGTTCCACAGATACGCAGTATTTT. It translates to CASSLDRSTDTQYF. The rearrangement links TRBV5-1 to TRBJ2-3; D is uncertain. The CDR3 runs 14 residues. With 0 bases removed from V and 2 bases from J, the gap between germline ends came to 7 bases. CDR1 and CDR2 from the germline V gene are SGHRS and YFSETQ.

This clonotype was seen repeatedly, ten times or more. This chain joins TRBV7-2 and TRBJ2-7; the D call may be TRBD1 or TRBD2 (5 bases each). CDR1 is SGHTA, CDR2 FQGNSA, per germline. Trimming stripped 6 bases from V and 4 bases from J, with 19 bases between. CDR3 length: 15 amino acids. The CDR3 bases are TGTGCCAGCAGATCAAGCCCTGGGGGTGAATACGAGCAGTACTTC. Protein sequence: CASRSSPGGEYEQYF. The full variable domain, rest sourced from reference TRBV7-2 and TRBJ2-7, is GAGVSQSPSNKVTEKGKDVELRCDPISGHTALYWYRQSLGQGLEFLIYFQGNSAPDKSGLPSDRFSAERTGGSVSTLTIQRTQQEDSAVYLCASRSSPGGEYEQYFGPGTRLTVT.

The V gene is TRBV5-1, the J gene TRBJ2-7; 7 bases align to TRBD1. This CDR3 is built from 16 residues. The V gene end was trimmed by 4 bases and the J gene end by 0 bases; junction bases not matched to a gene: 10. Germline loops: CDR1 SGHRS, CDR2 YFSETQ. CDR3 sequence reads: CASSARGQLSSYEQYF. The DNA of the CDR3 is TGCGCCAGCAGCGCCCGGGGACAGCTTAGCTCCTACGAGCAGTACTTC.

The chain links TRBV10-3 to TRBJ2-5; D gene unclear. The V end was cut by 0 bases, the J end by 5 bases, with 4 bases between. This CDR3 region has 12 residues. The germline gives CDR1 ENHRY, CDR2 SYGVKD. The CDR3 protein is CAISESVETQYF. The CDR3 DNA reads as TGTGCCATCAGTGAGTCTGTCGAGACCCAGTACTTC.

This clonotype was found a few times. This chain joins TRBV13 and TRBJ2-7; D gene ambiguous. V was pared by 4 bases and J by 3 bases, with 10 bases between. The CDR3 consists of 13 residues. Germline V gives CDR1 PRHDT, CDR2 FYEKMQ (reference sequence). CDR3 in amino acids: CASSWAPLYEQYF. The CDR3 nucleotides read TGTGCCAGCAGCTGGGCCCCACTCTACGAGCAGTACTTC.

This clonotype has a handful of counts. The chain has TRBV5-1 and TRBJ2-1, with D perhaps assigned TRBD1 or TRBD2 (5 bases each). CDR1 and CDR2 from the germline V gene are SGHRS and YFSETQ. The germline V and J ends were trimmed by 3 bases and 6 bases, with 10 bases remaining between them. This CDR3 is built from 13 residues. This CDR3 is CASSSGPGNEQFF. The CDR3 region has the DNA TGCGCCAGCAGCTCGGGACCGGGCAATGAGCAGTTCTTC.

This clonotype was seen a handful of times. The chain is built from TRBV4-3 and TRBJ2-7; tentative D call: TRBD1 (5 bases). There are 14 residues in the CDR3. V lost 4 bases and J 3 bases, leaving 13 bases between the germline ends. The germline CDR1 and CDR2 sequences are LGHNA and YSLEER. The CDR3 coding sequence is TGCGCCAGCAGCCGCGGACATACAAGCTACGAGCAGTACTTC. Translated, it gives CASSRGHTSYEQYF.

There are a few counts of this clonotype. DNA for the CDR3: TGTGCCAGCAAAGGACAGGGTAACTACGAGCAGTACTTC. This encodes CASKGQGNYEQYF. This rearrangement joins TRBV28 to TRBJ2-7; 8 bases align to TRBD1. CDR3 length: 13 residues. Germline V gene sequence: CDR1 MDHEN, CDR2 SYDVKM. V shed 7 bases and J 3 bases; nucleotides not matched to a gene: 5. The whole variable domain, filled in from reference TRBV28 and TRBJ2-7, reads DVKVTQSSRYLVKRTGEKVFLECVQDMDHENMFWYRQDPGLGLRLIYFSYDVKMKEKGDIPEGYSVSREKKERFSLILESASTNQTSMYLCASKGQGNYEQYFGPGTRLTVT.

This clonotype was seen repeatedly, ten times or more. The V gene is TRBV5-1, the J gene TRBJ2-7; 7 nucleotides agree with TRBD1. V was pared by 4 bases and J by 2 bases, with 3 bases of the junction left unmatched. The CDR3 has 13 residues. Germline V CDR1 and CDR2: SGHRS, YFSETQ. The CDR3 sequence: CASSRGQPYEQYF. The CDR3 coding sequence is TGCGCCAGCAGCCGGGGACAGCCCTACGAGCAGTACTTC.

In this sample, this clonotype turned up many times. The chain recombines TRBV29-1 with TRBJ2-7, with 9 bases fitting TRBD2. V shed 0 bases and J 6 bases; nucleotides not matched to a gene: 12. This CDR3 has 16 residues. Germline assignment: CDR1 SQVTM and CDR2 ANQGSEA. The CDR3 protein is CSVEDPWASGTSEQYF. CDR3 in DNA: TGCAGCGTTGAAGATCCGTGGGCTAGCGGGACGTCCGAGCAGTACTTC.

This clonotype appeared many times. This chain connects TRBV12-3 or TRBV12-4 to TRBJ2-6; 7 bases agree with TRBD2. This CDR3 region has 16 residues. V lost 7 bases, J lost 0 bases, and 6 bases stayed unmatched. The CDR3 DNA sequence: TGTGCCAGCAAGGCGGGACTAAGCTCTGGGGCCAACGTCCTGACTTTC. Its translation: CASKAGLSSGANVLTF.

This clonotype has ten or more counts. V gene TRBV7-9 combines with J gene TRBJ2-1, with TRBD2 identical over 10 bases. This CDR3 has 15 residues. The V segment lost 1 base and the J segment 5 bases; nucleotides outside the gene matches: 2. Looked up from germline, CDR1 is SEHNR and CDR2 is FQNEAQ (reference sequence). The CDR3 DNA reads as TGTGCCAGCAGCTTAGGGGGACTAGCGAACAATGAGCAGTTCTTC. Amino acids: CASSLGGLANNEQFF.

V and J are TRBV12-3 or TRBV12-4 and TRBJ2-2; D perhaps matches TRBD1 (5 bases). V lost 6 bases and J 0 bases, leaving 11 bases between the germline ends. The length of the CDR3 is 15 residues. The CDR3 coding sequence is TGTGCCAGCAGGATACAGGTGCCGAACACCGGGGAGCTGTTTTTT. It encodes CASRIQVPNTGELFF.

The CDR3: CASSLSLAGVSSYNEQFF. The CDR3 coding sequence is TGTGCCAGCAGCTTAAGCCTAGCGGGGGTGAGCTCCTACAATGAGCAGTTCTTC. The V call is TRBV7-6, the J call TRBJ2-1; 10 positions agree with TRBD2. The V and J ends lost 2 bases and 0 bases, in that order; junction bases with no gene match: 7. Germline CDR1 and CDR2: SGHVS and FNYEAQ. This CDR3 is 18 amino acids long. The variable domain in full, completed from reference TRBV7-6 and TRBJ2-1, reads GAGVSQSPRYKVTKRGQDVALRCDPISGHVSLYWYRQALGQGPEFLTYFNYEAQQDKSGLPNDRFSAERPEGSISTLTIQRTEQRDSAMYRCASSLSLAGVSSYNEQFFGPGTRLTVL.